This TCR beta chain was recorded in a study of regulatory T cells in long-lasting Graves disease. At the level of the study: Patients with persistent Graves' disease had over 5 years of antithyroid drugs and persistent TSH receptor antibodies.

General study points: Public clonotype sharing was higher in persistent than newly diagnosed patients.

Trimming cost V 7 bases and J 0 bases, with 16 bases left between them. The CDR3 sequence is 16 residues long. Germline V lookup: CDR1 SNHLY, CDR2 FYNNEI. Noted time point: persistent/refractory GD, antithyroid drugs over 5 years with positive TRAb. With RNA extracted from PBMCs as input, the TCR library was made. Combining iRepertoire HTBI primers with Arm-PCR of CDR3 regions, the authors built TCR beta libraries. Source study methods: The identification of 55 to 70 TRBV and some 13 TRBJ segments was made across samples. TCRdb itself ran the multiplex PCR reads through MiXCR, one entry per CDR3 protein. These V and J calls derive from TCRdb rather than the authors' analysis. The table has 300,000 to 500,000 distinct CDR3 sequences, less than 25% seen once. This clonotype occurred many times. Its cognate antigen is unknown.

The chain is built from TRBV2 and TRBJ2-1; tentative D call: TRBD2 (5 bases). This clonotype originated in a female donor with Graves disease. The sample consisted of peripheral blood mononuclear cells (PBMCs), taken when the disease was refractory, from a patient treated with antithyroid drugs. CDR3 region: CASKREGASSYNEQFF. In DNA form, the CDR3 reads TGTGCCAGCAAGAGAGAGGGAGCGAGCTCCTACAATGAGCAGTTCTTC.